This is a list of T cell receptor beta chains from one sample in a study of blood T cell repertoires in COVID-19. Sequenced by immunoSEQ multiplex PCR; TCRdb stores in-frame clones only, minus some. The table records 250,000 to 350,000 clones, more than 90% of them present only once. What was sequenced was PBMCs or T cells enriched from blood (not recorded which). These receptors originate from a man in his fifties or sixties who had recovered from COVID-19. Both conserved end residues are part of each CDR3. The D gene is left open where the match is weak. A row's size may be missing; if present it is once, few, many or a size class.

size	D	V	length	J	CDR3	DNA
once	TRBD1	TRBV6-1	15	TRBJ1-3	CASSDTGTGSDTIYF	TGTGCCAGCAGTGATACCGGGACAGGGTCCGACACCATATATTTT
-	-	TRBV30	15	TRBJ2-1	CAWSGTGQIYNEQFF	TGTGCCTGGAGTGGAACAGGACAGATTTACAATGAGCAGTTCTTC
-	TRBD1	TRBV24-1	16	TRBJ1-5	CATSGTGTGAFQPQHF	TGTGCCACCAGTGGGACCGGGACAGGGGCTTTTCAGCCCCAGCATTTT
-	TRBD2	TRBV4-3	17	TRBJ2-1	CASSQYSGGSSYNEQFF	TGCGCCAGCAGCCAATACAGCGGGGGGAGCTCCTACAATGAGCAGTTCTTC
-	TRBD2	TRBV11-2	15	TRBJ2-1	CASSLGGGPYNEQFF	TGTGCCAGCAGCTTAGGGGGGGGACCCTACAATGAGCAGTTCTTC
-	TRBD2	TRBV24-1	16	TRBJ2-3	CATSSGLAGASDTQYF	TGTGCCACCAGTTCCGGACTAGCGGGAGCATCAGATACGCAGTATTTT
-	-	TRBV4-2	14	TRBJ1-2	CASSQMQGNYGYTF	TGTGCCAGCAGCCAAATGCAGGGCAACTATGGCTACACCTTC
few	-	TRBV3-1/TRBV3-2	14	TRBJ2-2	CASSQGREPGELFF	TGTGCCAGCAGCCAAGGGCGGGAACCCGGGGAGCTGTTTTTT
-	-	TRBV25-1	14	TRBJ1-1	CASSTPDTWTEAFF	TGTGCCAGCAGTACCCCGGACACTTGGACTGAAGCTTTCTTT
-	-	TRBV2	13	TRBJ1-5	CASQGGGRQPQHF	TGTGCCAGCCAGGGCGGGGGCAGGCAGCCCCAGCATTTT
once	-	TRBV4-3	15	TRBJ1-1	CASSQGVTGLTEAFF	TGCGCCAGCAGCCAAGGGGTAACAGGGCTCACTGAAGCTTTCTTT
-	TRBD2	TRBV4-2	17	TRBJ2-2	CASSQGLAGGYTGELFF	TGTGCCAGCAGCCAAGGACTAGCGGGAGGGTACACCGGGGAGCTGTTTTTT
-	TRBD2	TRBV19	14	TRBJ2-3	CASNRGRAEDTQYF	TGTGCCAGTAACCGCGGGAGGGCCGAAGATACGCAGTATTTT
-	-	TRBV27	14	TRBJ2-5	CASSLYQGLGTQYF	TGTGCCAGCAGTTTATATCAGGGGCTGGGGACCCAGTACTTC
once	-	TRBV12-3/TRBV12-4	13	TRBJ2-7	CASSLYRAWEQYF	TGTGCCAGCAGTTTATATCGCGCGTGGGAGCAGTACTTC
-	-	TRBV6-1	15	TRBJ2-5	CASREGGLGEETQYF	TGTGCCAGCAGGGAAGGCGGCCTCGGGGAAGAGACCCAGTACTTC